These 20 T cell receptor beta chains share one sample of origin, sequenced in a study of control samples from healthy donors and cancer patients. Assay used: immunoSEQ multiplex PCR; TCRdb lists only in-frame clones, some missing. Of over 75,000 clones listed, around four fifths are singletons. Sequenced: blood. These receptors were collected from a man aged 25-45 years in good health.

V is TRBV18 and J is TRBJ2-3, with 9 bases matching TRBD2. Germline lookup yields CDR1 KGHSH and CDR2 LQKENI. This CDR3 region has 17 residues. J lost 2 bases, V lost 1 base, and 7 bases had no gene match. CDR3 nucleotide sequence: TGTGCCAGCTCACCACGGGCTAGCGGGGCGATCACAGATACGCAGTATTTT. Translating gives CASSPRASGAITDTQYF.

The chain employs TRBV5-6 and TRBJ2-4; D may be TRBD1 (6 bases). Trimming took off 7 bases at V and 0 bases at J, with 17 bases between the two ends. This CDR3 is built from 16 residues. The germline CDR1 and CDR2 sequences are SGHDT and YYEEEE. This CDR3 reads CASSPQQGLAKNIQYF. The CDR3 nucleotides read TGTGCCAGCTCCCCTCAACAGGGATTAGCCAAAAACATTCAGTACTTC.

This clone was seen just once. Distinct nucleotide sequences in the sample also encode this CDR3. This chain's CDR3 is CASSFTSGGPTDTQYF. The CDR3 DNA follows: TGTGCCAGCAGTTTTACTAGCGGGGGGCCCACAGATACGCAGTATTTT. The J gene is TRBJ2-3, the V gene TRBV27, with 12 bases lining up with TRBD2. The V segment lost 3 bases and the J segment 2 bases; nucleotides outside the gene matches: 3. The CDR3 is made up of 16 amino acids. Germline CDR1 is MNHEY and CDR2 is SMNVEV (reference sequence).

The chain carries TRBV5-5 and TRBJ2-5; D not certain. The CDR3 length is 13 residues. The germline gives CDR1 SGHKS, CDR2 YYEKEE (reference sequence). V shed 0 bases and J shed 7 bases, with 10 bases lying between them. CDR3 in DNA: TGTGCCAGCAGCTTGGGTGGCGAAACGACCCAGTACTTC. This gives the protein CASSLGGETTQYF.

The chain joins TRBV30 to TRBJ2-5; the D is unclear. Trimming left V 3 bases short and J 1 base short, with 12 bases between. This CDR3 has 14 amino acids. Germline values: CDR1 GTSNPN, CDR2 SVGIG (reference sequence). CDR3 DNA: TGTGCCTGGAGCCAATCCATGAGCCAAGAGACCCAGTACTTC. Amino acids: CAWSQSMSQETQYF.

The rearrangement links TRBV30 to TRBJ1-1, with D perhaps matching TRBD1 (5 bases). Germline-derived CDR1 and CDR2 are GTSNPN and SVGIG (reference sequence). The CDR3 is made up of 12 amino acids. The V and J ends lost 5 bases and 6 bases respectively, with 13 bases between them. CDR3 sequence: CAWGGTGAEAFF. The CDR3 bases are TGTGCCTGGGGGGGGACGGGAGCTGAAGCTTTCTTT.

The chain couples TRBV5-8 to TRBJ1-4, with 10 bases matching TRBD1. V trimming: 4 bases; J trimming: 7 bases; junction bases outside the gene matches: 4. This CDR3 comprises 14 residues. Germline assignment: CDR1 SGHTS and CDR2 YDEGEE. Here the CDR3 reads CASSEGQGSEKLFF. For the CDR3, the DNA is TGTGCCAGCAGCGAGGGACAGGGGAGTGAAAAACTGTTTTTT.

The chain uses TRBV20-1 and TRBJ1-4; no firm D call. V lost 6 bases, J lost 4 bases, and 6 bases lay in between. The germline gives CDR1 DFQATT, CDR2 SNEGSKA (reference sequence). This CDR3 has 11 amino acids. The DNA of the CDR3 is TGCAGTGCGTCAGTTAATGAAAAACTGTTTTTT. Its protein product is CSASVNEKLFF.

The chain recombines TRBV7-9 with TRBJ2-6, with D perhaps assigned TRBD1 or TRBD2 (5 bases each). This CDR3 is built from 15 residues. With 6 bases removed from V and 0 bases from J, the gap between germline ends came to 9 bases. Germline V gene data show CDR1 as SEHNR and CDR2 as FQNEAQ (reference sequence). CDR3 loop: CASSWDLSGANVLTF. The DNA of the CDR3 is TGTGCCAGCAGTTGGGACCTCTCTGGGGCCAACGTCCTGACTTTC.

The chain recombines TRBV2 with TRBJ1-6; 11 positions match TRBD1. This CDR3 region has 14 residues. Germline V lookup: CDR1 SNHLY, CDR2 FYNNEI. The V segment lost 6 bases and the J segment 5 bases; nucleotides outside the gene matches: 0. CDR3 residues: CASRGQGDNSPLHF. As DNA, the CDR3 is TGTGCCAGCAGGGGACAGGGGGATAATTCACCCCTCCACTTT.

The chain couples TRBV29-1 to TRBJ1-1; D unresolved. The germline V gene encodes CDR1 SQVTM and CDR2 ANQGSEA. V dropped 7 bases and J dropped 0 bases, with 12 bases sitting between them. CDR3 length equals 13 residues. This CDR3 reads CSAITGVNTEAFF. The CDR3, as DNA: TGCAGCGCAATTACCGGGGTGAACACTGAAGCTTTCTTT. The full variable domain, with the rest looked up from reference TRBV29-1 and TRBJ1-1, is SAVISQKPSRDICQRGTSLTIQCQVDSQVTMMFWYRQQPGQSLTLIATANQGSEATYESGFVIDKFPISRPNLTFSTLTVSNMSPEDSSIYLCSAITGVNTEAFFGQGTRLTVV.

The chain has TRBV28 and TRBJ1-1, with D unresolved. Trimming shortened V by 6 bases and J by 0 bases, and 14 bases separated the two germline ends. Germline CDR1 MDHEN, CDR2 SYDVKM. This CDR3 has 15 amino acids. CDR3 loop: CASSRRGGLNTEAFF. Here the CDR3 DNA reads TGTGCCAGCAGCCGCCGGGGAGGGCTGAACACTGAAGCTTTCTTT.

This clone was picked up a small number of times. The chain employs TRBV4-1 and TRBJ2-7; D unresolved. CDR1 and CDR2 (germline): MGHRA, YSYEKL. This CDR3 is 14 amino acids long. V dropped 4 bases and J dropped 0 bases, with 10 bases sitting between them. The CDR3 nucleotides are TGCGCCAGCAGCCTCAGAGACGGCTCCTACGAGCAGTACTTC. Its translation: CASSLRDGSYEQYF.

The chain carries TRBV4-2 and TRBJ2-3; weak D call: TRBD2 (5 bases). CDR1 is LGHNA and CDR2 is YNFKEQ in the germline V gene. Trimming cost V 4 bases and J 6 bases, with 14 bases left between them. This CDR3 has 14 amino acids. CDR3 in amino acids: CASSPRESSDTQYF. The CDR3 DNA is TGTGCCAGCAGCCCGAGGGAGAGCTCGGATACGCAGTATTTT.

The chain couples TRBV6-1 to TRBJ1-5, with 9 bases lining up with TRBD1. Per the germline V gene, CDR1 is MNHNS and CDR2 is SASEGT. V was clipped by 2 bases and J by 6 bases; unmatched bases: 11. CDR3 length: 17 residues. The CDR3 loop is CASSEFSGQGYRQPQHF. The CDR3 DNA reads TGTGCCAGCAGTGAATTTTCGGGACAGGGATACCGTCAGCCCCAGCATTTT.

J is TRBJ1-1 and V is TRBV9; D call uncertain. Germline lookup yields CDR1 SGDLS and CDR2 YYNGEE. V was pared by 1 base and J by 0 bases, with 10 bases between. The CDR3 contains 15 residues. This chain's CDR3 is CASSVRDNMNTEAFF. Written as DNA, the CDR3 is TGTGCCAGCAGCGTACGTGACAACATGAACACTGAAGCTTTCTTT.

V usage is TRBV5-1 and J usage is TRBJ2-7; 7 bases align to TRBD1. The germline V gene encodes CDR1 SGHRS and CDR2 YFSETQ. This CDR3 has 15 amino acids. V dropped 2 bases and J dropped 7; count of bases not matched to a gene: 12. The CDR3 DNA reads TGCGCCAGCAGCTTTTCAGGACAGGTCGCAGGGGAGCAGTACTTC. Translated, it gives CASSFSGQVAGEQYF.

The V gene is TRBV11-2, the J gene TRBJ2-7, with 7 bases identical to TRBD1. The CDR3 totals 14 residues. With V trimmed by 3 bases and J by 2 bases, 4 bases remained unmatched. Germline loops: CDR1 SGHAT, CDR2 FQNNGV. The CDR3 reads CASSLDQGAYEQYF. For the CDR3, the DNA is TGTGCCAGCAGCTTGGACCAGGGGGCCTACGAGCAGTACTTC.

This chain connects TRBV15 to TRBJ2-7; 9 nucleotides align to TRBD1. Germline-derived CDR1 and CDR2 are LNHNV and YYDKDF (reference sequence). With 0 bases clipped from V and 4 bases from J, the junction kept 4 bases outside the gene matches. The CDR3 is made up of 15 amino acids. Written as DNA, the CDR3 is TGTGCCACCAGCAGAGATGAGGGACAGGGATACGAGCAGTACTTC. This translates into CATSRDEGQGYEQYF.

CDR3 sequence: CASSQDRGLGNTIYF. The CDR3 DNA is TGTGCCAGCAGCCAAGATAGGGGGCTTGGAAACACCATATATTTT. This chain joins TRBV14 and TRBJ1-3, with TRBD1 matching over 7 bases. This CDR3 region has 15 residues. Losses at the gene ends were 0 bases for V and 3 bases for J; bases not matched to a gene: 2. The germline CDR1 and CDR2 sequences are SGHDN and FVKESK.